A single sample gave rise to the 14 T cell receptor beta chains below, sequenced in a study of vaccination effects on CD4 cells after COVID-19. With the ViraFEST assay, the study expanded antigen-specific CD4+ T cells using viral peptide pools, then sequenced them. Subsequent to a culture period of more than 8 days, CD4+ T cells were isolated. All study participants received two doses of BNT162b2 or mRNA-1273 vaccine. This table comes from immunoSEQ multiplex PCR, and its TCRdb copy is limited to in-frame clones, with some not included. The sample gives approximately 61,000 clones, around three quarters of which show up once; over 0.95% is in the top ten. For these TCRs, the target antigens are not known. Material: CD4+ T cells from PBMCs cultured with HCoV-229E spike peptides, obtained after COVID-19 vaccination. The receptors stem from a human donor who received a COVID-19 vaccine.

This clone turned up a few times. This chain joins TRBV7-2 and TRBJ2-7; 8 nucleotides align to TRBD2. The CDR3 has 14 residues. Germline V gene sequence: CDR1 SGHTA, CDR2 FQGNSA. Trimming at V came to 4 bases and at J to 9 bases, leaving 11 bases not matched to a gene. The chain's CDR3 is CASSWGFGSGGQYV. The DNA of the CDR3 is TGTGCCAGCAGCTGGGGATTCGGCAGCGGGGGGCAGTACGTC.

This clone occurred once. The rearrangement uses TRBV3-1 (or the pseudogene TRBV3-2) and TRBJ2-3, with D perhaps matching TRBD1 (5 bases). Germline-derived CDR1 and CDR2 are LGHDT and YNNKEL (reference sequence). This CDR3 has 14 amino acids. With 3 bases removed from V and 4 bases from J, the gap between germline ends came to 11 bases. CDR3 DNA: TGTGCCAGCAGCCAGGGGCTATGGGCAGATACGCAGTATTTT. This encodes CASSQGLWADTQYF.

This rearrangement joins TRBV24-1 to TRBJ2-2; no reliable D call. The CDR3 is 18 residues long. CDR1 KGHDR and CDR2 SFDVKD come from the germline V gene. The V end was cut by 1 base, the J end by 1 base, with 15 bases between. The DNA for the CDR3 is TGTGCCACCAGTGATTTCCACCCCCCGGACGGGAACACCGGGGAGCTGTTTTTT. Protein: CATSDFHPPDGNTGELFF.

CDR3 sequence reads: CASGLIRDGQPGANVLTF. The CDR3 DNA reads as TGTGCTAGTGGTTTGATCAGGGACGGCCAACCTGGGGCCAACGTCCTGACTTTC. The chain carries TRBV12-5 and TRBJ2-6; D may correspond to TRBD1 or TRBD2 (5 bases each). Germline V gives CDR1 LGHNT, CDR2 FRNRAP. The CDR3 totals 18 residues. The V gene lost 2 bases and the J gene lost 2 bases, with 16 bases spanning the gap. Variable domain in full (rest from reference TRBV12-5 and TRBJ2-6): DARVTQTPRHKVTEMGQEVTMRCQPILGHNTVFWYRQTMMQGLELLAYFRNRAPLDDSGMPKDRFSAEMPDATLATLKIQPSEPRDSAVYFCASGLIRDGQPGANVLTFGAGSRLTVL.

This clone was seen once. The rearrangement uses TRBV7-2 and TRBJ2-7, with 7 positions matching TRBD1. V lost 5 bases to trimming and J lost 3 bases; unmatched junction nucleotides: 10. Germline CDR1 and CDR2: SGHTA and FQGNSA. The length of the CDR3 is 15 residues. The CDR3, as DNA: TGTGCCAGCAGCCTCCAATCAGGGGGATACTACGAGCAGTACGTC. This codes for CASSLQSGGYYEQYV.

This clone was seen only a few times. The chain couples TRBV10-3 to TRBJ2-1; D remains ambiguous. The germline CDR1 and CDR2 sequences are ENHRY and SYGVKD. With 8 bases removed from V and 2 bases from J, the gap between germline ends came to 7 bases. This CDR3 is built from 12 residues. This CDR3 is CAIGKTYNEQFF. The CDR3 DNA sequence: TGTGCCATCGGAAAGACCTACAATGAGCAGTTCTTC.

The chain uses TRBV15 and TRBJ2-2; 8 bases align to TRBD2. The V and J ends lost 4 bases and 7 bases, in that order; junction bases with no gene match: 8. The CDR3 consists of 15 residues. From germline, CDR1 is LNHNV and CDR2 YYDKDF (reference sequence). CDR3 residues: CATSIRSGGGGELFF. In nucleotides, the CDR3 is TGTGCCACCAGCATTAGAAGCGGGGGCGGCGGGGAGCTGTTTTTT.

The rearrangement uses TRBV18 and TRBJ2-7; the match to TRBD1 covers 11 bases. Germline CDR1 is KGHSH and CDR2 is LQKENI. V lost 2 bases to trimming and J lost 2 bases; unmatched junction nucleotides: 17. This CDR3 spans 20 amino acids. CDR3: CASSPIRRGTGGKPTYEQYV. The CDR3 DNA reads as TGTGCCAGCTCACCAATAAGACGCGGGACAGGGGGAAAACCGACCTACGAGCAGTACGTC.

The V and J genes are TRBV3-1 (or the pseudogene TRBV3-2) and TRBJ2-1; TRBD2 matches 7 bases. Trimming took 3 bases from V and 3 from J; bases not matched to a gene: 5. Per the germline V gene, CDR1 is LGHDT and CDR2 is YNNKEL (reference sequence). The CDR3 extends over 15 amino acids. The CDR3 region has the DNA TGTGCCAGCAGCCATAGCGGGTCGGGCTACAATGAGCAGTTCTTC. This translates into CASSHSGSGYNEQFF.

This clone was observed a single time. The chain joins TRBV6-5 to TRBJ1-5; D uncertain. V was pared by 6 bases and J by 2 bases, with 14 bases between. Germline CDR1 reads MNHEY; CDR2 reads SVGAGI. CDR3 length: 15 residues. In nucleotides, the CDR3 is TGTGCCAGCAGCCAAAGGTGGGCGGGCAATCAGCCCCAGCATTTT. This codes for CASSQRWAGNQPQHF.

The chain links TRBV15 to TRBJ1-2; D is uncertain. Germline lookup yields CDR1 LNHNV and CDR2 YYDKDF (reference sequence). The germline V and J ends were trimmed by 0 bases and 4 bases, with 12 bases remaining between them. This CDR3 comprises 15 residues. As DNA, the CDR3 is TGTGCCACCAGCAGAGATCGGGCAGGCTCCTATGGCTACACCTTC. Its protein is CATSRDRAGSYGYTF.

The chain links TRBV18 to TRBJ1-1; D not resolved. The germline V and J ends were trimmed by 6 bases and 1 base, with 12 bases remaining between them. The CDR3 sequence is 14 residues long. Germline CDR1 KGHSH, CDR2 LQKENI. This chain's CDR3 is CASSKGGPNTEAFF. CDR3 DNA: TGTGCCAGCTCGAAGGGAGGCCCGAACACTGAAGCTTTCTTT.

The CDR3 spells CASSRGLADSYEQYV. The CDR3 DNA is TGTGCCAGCAGTAGGGGACTAGCGGACTCCTACGAGCAGTACGTC. The chain couples TRBV27 to TRBJ2-7; TRBD2 aligns across 11 bases. V lost 5 bases to trimming and J lost 0 bases; unmatched junction nucleotides: 3. CDR1 is MNHEY, CDR2 SMNVEV, per germline (reference sequence). CDR3 length: 15 amino acids.

The CDR3 nucleotides read TGTGCCAGCAGCTCAACCGCCGGGACAGGGTTTTCACCCCTCCACTTT. It codes for CASSSTAGTGFSPLHF. The chain joins TRBV7-9 to TRBJ1-6, with TRBD1 identical over 9 bases. Germline CDR1 and CDR2: SEHNR and FQNEAQ (reference sequence). V was clipped by 4 bases and J by 9 bases; unmatched bases: 10. The CDR3 extends over 16 amino acids.